This T cell receptor beta chain is drawn from a study of T cells after yellow fever vaccination. Whole-study results and caveats: A large majority of primary-vaccination clones showed up again after the booster (around 96% CD4, 75% to 90% CD8). Highly abundant clonotypes carried over from the bulk population could end up in FACS-sorted repertoires as contaminants.

The sample holds a few counts of this clonotype. Antigen specificity is unknown. Germline CDR1 reads MNHEY; CDR2 reads SMNVEV (reference sequence). CDR3 size: 14 residues. The V end lost 9 bases, the J end lost 1 base, and 14 bases lay between the germline ends. Template switching by 5'RACE produced TCR cDNA, adding a universal primer site and UMIs. Using its own MiXCR run on the 5' RACE reads, TCRdb lists one record per CDR3 protein. The sample lists about 330,000 distinct CDR3 sequences, 7% to 9% occurring once. Specimen: PBMCs, collected around 45 days after the first yellow fever vaccination. The chain couples TRBV27 to TRBJ2-3, with unresolved D. This receptor was identified in a man aged 18 to 35 who received the YFV17D yellow fever vaccine. This CDR3 reads CASRNRWGTDTQYF. The CDR3 bases are TGTGCCAGTAGAAATCGGTGGGGCACAGATACGCAGTATTTT.